This paragraph reports one T cell receptor beta chain. The antigen is not known. J gave up 6 bases and V 8 bases, and 19 bases lay outside the gene matches. Per germline, CDR1 SGHTA and CDR2 FQGNSA. The CDR3 has 16 residues. For TCR beta, libraries came from iRepertoire HTBI primers and Arm-PCR of CDR3 regions. One entry per CDR3 protein, called by TCRdb with MiXCR from the multiplex PCR reads. Seen here are hundreds of thousands of distinct CDR3 sequences, around 30% observed once, and the top ten hold under 50%. The entry originates in a study of regulatory T cells in long-lasting Graves disease. Overall study context: Patients met the persistent Graves' disease definition after over 5 years of antithyroid drugs with positive TSH receptor antibodies. Overall study findings and caveats: Persistent disease was characterized by preferential usage of TRBV28, TRBJ1-2 and TRBJ2-5.

The sample's time point: persistent/refractory GD, antithyroid drugs over 5 years with positive TRAb. TCR sequences were obtained from RNA taken from PBMCs. The patient group derived from an endocrinology department in Xi'an, China. This TCR came from a female donor with Graves disease. The sample was peripheral blood mononuclear cells (PBMCs), taken when the disease was refractory, from a patient treated with antithyroid drugs. The chain recombines TRBV7-2 with TRBJ2-7, with 7 bases fitting TRBD2. CDR3 nucleotides: TGTGCCAGCTTGAAAAAAGCGGGGCCTTACAGGTTCGAGCAGTACTTC. Its protein product is CASLKKAGPYRFEQYF. Together with reference TRBV7-2 and TRBJ2-7, the CDR3 gives the full variable domain: GAGVSQSPSNKVTEKGKDVELRCDPISGHTALYWYRQSLGQGLEFLIYFQGNSAPDKSGLPSDRFSAERTGGSVSTLTIQRTQQEDSAVYLCASLKKAGPYRFEQYFGPGTRLTVT.